This entry lists 16 T cell receptor beta chains sequenced from one sample in a study of beta chain features in type 1 diabetes. The whole isolated RNA underwent reverse transcription, so sequencing captured expressed TCRB transcripts. Using immunoSEQ multiplex PCR, the repertoire was profiled, and TCRdb retains in-frame clones only, with some absent. Here the sample spans hundreds of thousands of clones, around an eighth being singletons. Overall study results and limits: In every one of the four CD4+ subsets, TCRB CDR3s were moderately but significantly shorter in Type 1 diabetes patients.

Antigens of these TCRs are unknown. Sequenced: naive CD4+ T cells from blood. These receptors originate from a young man with type 1 diabetes.

The chain joins TRBV19 to TRBJ1-2; D is uncertain. V was shortened by 1 base and J by 4 bases, with 7 bases between the two germline ends. Germline CDR1 reads LNHDA; CDR2 reads SQIVND (reference sequence). This CDR3 is 13 amino acids long. The CDR3 DNA reads TGTGCCAGTAGTATAGGAGTGAGCTATGGCTACACCTTC. It is translated as CASSIGVSYGYTF.

This clone was counted a few times. This chain links TRBV6-1 with TRBJ1-4, with D uncertain. Germline lookup yields CDR1 MNHNS and CDR2 SASEGT. V was clipped by 6 bases and J by 4 bases, with 9 bases between them. CDR3 length equals 13 residues. DNA for the CDR3: TGTGCCAGCAGAGGGCCCAATAATGAAAAACTGTTTTTT. As protein: CASRGPNNEKLFF.

V is TRBV4-1 and J is TRBJ2-1, with 7 bases fitting TRBD1. This CDR3 has 16 residues. Germline loops: CDR1 MGHRA, CDR2 YSYEKL. J lost 10 bases, V lost 0 bases, and 12 bases had no gene match. CDR3 sequence (DNA): TGCGCCAGCAGCCAAGATGTGGACAGGAACGATTCGGAGCAGTTCTTC. Translated, it gives CASSQDVDRNDSEQFF.

This clone was seen a handful of times. The chain carries TRBV5-6 and TRBJ2-2; D gene ambiguous. Germline lookup yields CDR1 SGHDT and CDR2 YYEEEE. The CDR3 contains 11 residues. Trimming removed 3 bases at V and 6 bases at J, with 3 bases between. This chain's CDR3 is CASSSSGELFF. CDR3 DNA sequence: TGTGCCAGCAGCTCATCCGGGGAGCTGTTTTTT.

This clone has only a few counts. The chain is built from TRBV19 and TRBJ2-7, with D perhaps TRBD1 (6 bases). The length of the CDR3 is 14 residues. The germline gives CDR1 LNHDA, CDR2 SQIVND (reference sequence). The V gene lost 5 bases and the J gene lost 1 base, with 12 bases spanning the gap. DNA for the CDR3: TGTGCCAGTAGTCCACTACAGGGTTCCTACGAGCAGTACTTC. Translating it yields CASSPLQGSYEQYF. The full variable domain, in which reference TRBV19 and TRBJ2-7 provide the parts outside the CDR3, is DGGITQSPKYLFRKEGQNVTLSCEQNLNHDAMYWYRQDPGQGLRLIYYSQIVNDFQKGDIAEGYSVSREKKESFPLTVTSAQKNPTAFYLCASSPLQGSYEQYFGPGTRLTVT.

The chain employs TRBV30 and TRBJ2-3; D may correspond to TRBD1 or TRBD2 (5 bases each). Trimming removed 3 bases at V and 6 bases at J, with 13 bases between. CDR3 length equals 13 residues. From germline, CDR1 is GTSNPN and CDR2 SVGIG (reference sequence). CDR3: CAWSRDLGDTQYF. The CDR3 region has the DNA TGTGCCTGGAGCAGGGACCTAGGGGATACGCAGTATTTT.

V and J are TRBV19 and TRBJ2-1, with 9 bases aligning to TRBD2. V lost 2 bases to trimming and J lost 1 base; unmatched junction nucleotides: 3. The CDR3 loop spans 16 amino acids. CDR1 and CDR2 from the germline V gene are LNHDA and SQIVND (reference sequence). The CDR3 loop is CASSIMSGGSYNEQFF. The CDR3 DNA follows: TGTGCCAGTAGTATAATGAGCGGGGGGTCCTACAATGAGCAGTTCTTC.

There are a few counts of this clone. The chain employs TRBV28 and TRBJ2-1; 8 bases agree with TRBD1. From germline, CDR1 is MDHEN and CDR2 SYDVKM. This CDR3 region has 16 residues. Losses at the gene ends were 6 bases for V and 1 base for J; bases not matched to a gene: 8. DNA for the CDR3: TGTGCCAGCAGCTCCCCGACAGGGGAATCCTACAATGAGCAGTTCTTC. Protein: CASSSPTGESYNEQFF.

V usage is TRBV18 and J usage is TRBJ2-3; TRBD2 matches 7 bases. V dropped 3 bases and J dropped 3; count of bases not matched to a gene: 9. The CDR3 extends over 16 amino acids. CDR1 and CDR2 (germline): KGHSH, LQKENI. The CDR3 spells CASSPDASGRTDTQYF. The CDR3 coding sequence is TGTGCCAGCTCACCTGACGCCTCCGGGAGGACAGATACGCAGTATTTT. Using reference TRBV18 and TRBJ2-3 for the parts outside the CDR3, the full variable domain is NAGVMQNPRHLVRRRGQEARLRCSPMKGHSHVYWYRQLPEEGLKFMVYLQKENIIDESGMPKERFSAEFPKEGPSILRIQQVVRGDSAAYFCASSPDASGRTDTQYFGPGTRLTVL.

This clone has a handful of counts. J is TRBJ1-4 and V is TRBV2, with 7 bases lining up with TRBD1. There are 18 residues in the CDR3. Unmatched junction bases numbered 17, after V lost 6 bases and J lost 4 bases. Germline V gene lookup returns CDR1 SNHLY and CDR2 FYNNEI. Here the CDR3 reads CASRAGQANNQFNEKLFF. CDR3 sequence (DNA): TGTGCCAGCAGGGCTGGACAGGCCAACAACCAATTTAATGAAAAACTGTTTTTT.

The V call is TRBV5-1, the J call TRBJ1-2; 8 positions match TRBD1. Per germline, CDR1 SGHRS and CDR2 YFSETQ. The CDR3 is 16 residues long. V gave up 4 bases and J gave up 4 bases; unmatched junction bases: 12. Here the CDR3 reads CASSLLADRVLYGYTF. The CDR3 DNA sequence: TGCGCCAGCAGCCTCTTGGCGGACAGGGTCCTCTATGGCTACACCTTC. The full variable domain, with the rest looked up from reference TRBV5-1 and TRBJ1-2, is KAGVTQTPRYLIKTRGQQVTLSCSPISGHRSVSWYQQTPGQGLQFLFEYFSETQRNKGNFPGRFSGRQFSNSRSEMNVSTLELGDSALYLCASSLLADRVLYGYTFGSGTRLTVV.

J is TRBJ1-5 and V is TRBV7-9; D possibly corresponds to TRBD1 (6 bases). Trimming left V 6 bases short and J 6 bases short, with 15 bases between. Germline V gene sequence: CDR1 SEHNR, CDR2 FQNEAQ (reference sequence). This CDR3 comprises 14 residues. The CDR3 is CASRDTGNGQPQHF. For the CDR3, the DNA is TGTGCCAGCAGGGACACAGGGAACGGTCAGCCCCAGCATTTT.

Note on this clone: The same CDR3 can be traced to other DNA sequences in this sample. The V gene is TRBV6-5, the J gene TRBJ1-1; TRBD1 matches 7 bases. The length of the CDR3 is 13 residues. Trimming took 8 bases from V and 1 from J; bases not matched to a gene: 4. The germline V gene has CDR1 MNHEY and CDR2 SVGAGI. CDR3: CASRRTGNTEAFF. CDR3 nucleotides: TGTGCCAGCCGACGGACAGGGAACACTGAAGCTTTCTTT.

This clone came up a few times. The chain has TRBV30 and TRBJ1-5, with D perhaps TRBD1 (6 bases). This CDR3 is 14 amino acids long. V was cut by 2 bases and J by 3 bases, with 11 bases left in between. The germline V gene has CDR1 GTSNPN and CDR2 SVGIG (reference sequence). This CDR3 reads CAWSTGNYNQPQHF. The CDR3, as DNA: TGTGCCTGGAGTACAGGGAACTACAATCAGCCCCAGCATTTT.

CDR3 in DNA: TGTGCCAGCAATCGGGGACAGGATTTGGGTACGCAGTATTTT. It encodes CASNRGQDLGTQYF. This rearrangement joins TRBV28 to TRBJ2-3; 8 bases are a match to TRBD1. J gave up 8 bases and V 7 bases, and 11 bases lay outside the gene matches. The CDR3 consists of 14 residues. Germline loops: CDR1 MDHEN, CDR2 SYDVKM.

The CDR3, as DNA: TGTGCCAGCAGTGAAGGGGGCTACGGTAGCAATCAGCCCCAGCATTTT. Protein: CASSEGGYGSNQPQHF. This chain links TRBV5-4 with TRBJ1-5, with 7 bases matching TRBD1. The CDR3 has 16 amino acids. J lost 0 bases, V lost 5 bases, and 8 bases had no gene match. Germline lookup yields CDR1 SGHNT and CDR2 YYREEE (reference sequence).